The 23 T cell receptor beta chains below come from one sample, sequenced in a study of Graves' ophthalmopathy and Graves' hyperthyroidism. RNA transcripts served as template for amplifying TCR beta CDR3 sequences. The authors performed first-round RT-PCR with HTBI primers and then a second-round multiplex PCR. TCRdb re-called the multiplex PCR reads with MiXCR, one entry per CDR3 protein. The sample consists of fewer than 400,000 distinct CDR3 sequences, 15% to 20% of them appearing once. The sequenced sample consisted of peripheral blood. These receptors were taken from a woman aged 18-35 years with Graves' ophthalmopathy.

This clonotype appeared many times. This chain connects TRBV20-1 to TRBJ2-1, with D possibly matching TRBD2 (6 bases). Germline values: CDR1 DFQATT, CDR2 SNEGSKA (reference sequence). The CDR3 covers 13 residues. Trimming left V 8 bases short and J 3 bases short, with 14 bases between. The chain's CDR3 is CSLRDWDYNEQFF. DNA for the CDR3: TGCAGTCTCCGGGACTGGGACTACAATGAGCAGTTCTTC.

This clonotype was recorded many times. J is TRBJ1-2 and V is TRBV7-2; 8 bases align to TRBD1. This CDR3 has 15 residues. Germline CDR1 SGHTA, CDR2 FQGNSA. The ends lost 0 bases at V and 7 bases at J; junction bases unmatched: 7. CDR3 protein: CASSLAGTGIGGYTF. CDR3 sequence (DNA): TGTGCCAGCAGCTTAGCCGGGACAGGCATAGGTGGCTACACCTTC. The full variable domain, in which reference TRBV7-2 and TRBJ1-2 provide the parts outside the CDR3, is GAGVSQSPSNKVTEKGKDVELRCDPISGHTALYWYRQSLGQGLEFLIYFQGNSAPDKSGLPSDRFSAERTGGSVSTLTIQRTQQEDSAVYLCASSLAGTGIGGYTFGSGTRLTVV.

This clonotype was seen repeatedly, ten times or more. The chain has TRBV6-2 or TRBV6-3 and TRBJ1-2, with D unclear. The CDR3 runs to 12 residues. Germline V gene lookup returns CDR1 MNHEY and CDR2 SVGEGT. Trimming took off 2 bases at V and 4 bases at J, with 5 bases between the two ends. This CDR3 reads CASSYLGYGYTF. CDR3 coding DNA: TGTGCCAGCAGTTACCTCGGCTATGGCTACACCTTC.

This clonotype was detected many times. This chain connects TRBV9 to TRBJ1-1; 8 bases match TRBD1. V was pared by 5 bases and J by 7 bases, with 10 bases of the junction left unmatched. Germline CDR1 SGDLS, CDR2 YYNGEE. The CDR3 spans 14 residues. The CDR3 is CASSHSGGVDEAFF. The CDR3, as DNA: TGTGCCAGCAGTCATTCAGGGGGCGTCGATGAAGCTTTCTTT.

Many counts were recorded for this clonotype. The chain uses TRBV19 and TRBJ2-7, with TRBD1 identical over 7 bases. CDR3 length equals 14 residues. The V gene end was trimmed by 6 bases and the J gene end by 1 base; junction bases not matched to a gene: 6. Germline assignment: CDR1 LNHDA and CDR2 SQIVND (reference sequence). The CDR3 region has the DNA TGTGCCAGTAGCCCTCAGGGGGTGTCCTACGAGCAGTACTTC. Amino acids: CASSPQGVSYEQYF.

This sequence joins TRBV19 and TRBJ2-5; 10 bases map to TRBD2. The germline V gene has CDR1 LNHDA and CDR2 SQIVND (reference sequence). This CDR3 has 14 residues. With V trimmed by 5 bases and J by 9 bases, 9 bases remained unmatched. CDR3 amino acids: CASSSGTSERSQYF. CDR3 bases: TGTGCCAGTAGTTCCGGGACTAGCGAAAGGTCCCAGTACTTC.

This clonotype is categorized as medium-sized. The rearrangement joins TRBV12-3 or TRBV12-4 to TRBJ2-5; D gene ambiguous. The CDR3 runs to 12 residues. The V and J ends lost 9 bases and 2 bases respectively, with 10 bases between them. The CDR3 DNA is TGTGCCAGTTCCGCTGGGCAAGAGACCCAGTACTTC. Its protein product is CASSAGQETQYF.

There are many counts of this clonotype. The chain uses TRBV6-5 and TRBJ1-1; D remains unclear. This CDR3 is built from 16 residues. Between the trimmed V and J ends, which lost 0 bases and 1 base, there was a span of 12 bases. Germline V CDR1 and CDR2: MNHEY, SVGAGI. The CDR3 DNA reads as TGTGCCAGCAGTTACTCGCGCAAGAATAAGAACACTGAAGCTTTCTTT. This codes for CASSYSRKNKNTEAFF.

This clonotype was detected ten times or more. The rearrangement uses TRBV15 and TRBJ1-3; TRBD1 aligns across 8 bases. The V gene's germline CDR1 is LNHNV and CDR2 YYDKDF (reference sequence). The CDR3 has 18 amino acids. J gave up 4 bases and V 0 bases, and 11 bases lay outside the gene matches. The chain's CDR3 is CATSRDKLTGTGGNTIYF. CDR3 DNA: TGTGCCACCAGCAGAGATAAGCTCACCGGGACAGGAGGAAACACCATATATTTT.

In this sample, this clonotype turned up many times. V is TRBV12-3 or TRBV12-4 and J is TRBJ1-2; 7 bases agree with TRBD1. The CDR3 totals 13 residues. Trimming cost V 7 bases and J 3 bases; bases outside gene matches: 5. DNA of the CDR3: TGTGCCAGCACCGGACAGGCGTACTATGGCTACACCTTC. Translated: CASTGQAYYGYTF.

In this sample, this clonotype turned up many times. The chain recombines TRBV5-6 with TRBJ2-2; no reliable D call. V was shortened by 4 bases and J by 1 base, with 8 bases between the two germline ends. Germline assignment: CDR1 SGHDT and CDR2 YYEEEE. This CDR3 comprises 14 residues. CDR3 protein: CASSRRMNTGELFF. CDR3 DNA: TGTGCCAGCAGCCGACGGATGAACACCGGGGAGCTGTTTTTT.

The chain carries TRBV11-1 and TRBJ2-7; D is possibly TRBD2 (6 bases). The ends were cut back, 5 bases at V and 0 bases at J, with 17 bases in the middle. This CDR3 is 16 amino acids long. Germline V gene data show CDR1 as SGHAT and CDR2 as FQDESV (reference sequence). The CDR3 region is CASSPAWDFSSYEQYF. In DNA, the CDR3 is TGTGCCAGCAGCCCCGCCTGGGACTTTAGCTCCTACGAGCAGTACTTC.

This clonotype was seen at least ten times. The chain couples TRBV2 to TRBJ2-2; D uncertain. CDR1 is SNHLY and CDR2 is FYNNEI in the germline V gene. CDR3 size: 12 residues. V lost 8 bases to trimming and J lost 6 bases, with 10 bases between them. The CDR3 DNA is TGTGCCAGCGGAACGGACGCCGGGGAGCTGTTTTTT. Its translation: CASGTDAGELFF.

Many counts were recorded for this clonotype. The chain is built from TRBV28 and TRBJ2-2; no clear D gene. Germline V gene sequence: CDR1 MDHEN, CDR2 SYDVKM. The CDR3 extends over 16 amino acids. Trimming shortened V by 1 base and J by 6 bases, and 15 bases separated the two germline ends. Here the CDR3 DNA reads TGTGCCAGCAGTTTATCGGGCCCCCTAACACCCGGGGAGCTGTTTTTT. Protein: CASSLSGPLTPGELFF.

This clonotype came up many times. The chain couples TRBV29-1 to TRBJ2-7, with D tentatively TRBD1 or TRBD2 (5 bases each). The V end lost 6 bases, the J end lost 3 bases, and 33 bases lay between the germline ends. Germline CDR1 SQVTM, CDR2 ANQGSEA. The CDR3 covers 19 residues. The CDR3 region has the DNA TGCAGCGTGTGGGGAAAACCAGTTCACCAATCGGGACGGAGCTACGAGCAGTACTTC. Its translation is CSVWGKPVHQSGRSYEQYF.

This clonotype was observed many times. The rearrangement links TRBV30 to TRBJ2-7; D could derive from TRBD1 or TRBD2 (5 bases each). V was trimmed by 2 bases and J by 5 bases, leaving 16 bases between them. Germline CDR1 and CDR2: GTSNPN and SVGIG (reference sequence). This CDR3 comprises 14 residues. The CDR3 nucleotides read TGTGCCTGGAGTAGAGGCAGAGGGACGAACGAGCAGTACTTC. This sequence encodes CAWSRGRGTNEQYF.

This clonotype was detected many times. The gene calls are TRBV5-1 and TRBJ1-1; TRBD1 aligns across 9 bases. The germline gives CDR1 SGHRS, CDR2 YFSETQ. V shed 4 bases, J shed 0 bases, and the junction held 4 bases outside the gene matches. The CDR3 length is 15 residues. CDR3 residues: CASSGTGLLNTEAFF. Written as DNA, the CDR3 is TGCGCCAGCAGCGGGACAGGGCTACTGAACACTGAAGCTTTCTTT.

The chain carries TRBV6-5 and TRBJ1-2, with a tentative D call TRBD1 (6 bases). Per the germline V gene, CDR1 is MNHEY and CDR2 is SVGAGI. Trimming took 0 bases from V and 0 from J, leaving 8 bases between them. The CDR3 loop spans 15 amino acids. CDR3 nucleotide sequence: TGTGCCAGCAGTTACTCGACAGGAGCTAACTATGGCTACACCTTC. Amino acid sequence: CASSYSTGANYGYTF.

This clonotype was recorded many times. The chain combines TRBV4-2 with TRBJ2-7; no clear D gene. V lost 0 bases and J 2 bases, leaving 17 bases between the germline ends. The CDR3 extends over 17 amino acids. Germline CDR1 LGHNA, CDR2 YNFKEQ. The CDR3 DNA follows: TGTGCCAGCAGCCAAGATCAATCGGCAGGCGATACCTACGAGCAGTACTTC. This gives the protein CASSQDQSAGDTYEQYF.

This clonotype was seen ten or more times. The chain couples TRBV4-2 to TRBJ1-5, with 11 bases that match TRBD1. Per germline, CDR1 LGHNA and CDR2 YNFKEQ. This CDR3 spans 17 amino acids. V was clipped by 0 bases and J by 5 bases; unmatched bases: 6. The CDR3 protein is CASSQDTGGQGDQPQHF. CDR3 coding DNA: TGTGCCAGCAGCCAAGATACTGGGGGACAGGGGGATCAGCCCCAGCATTTT.

The chain uses TRBV6-2 or TRBV6-3 and TRBJ2-6; 8 bases line up with TRBD1. With V trimmed by 2 bases and J by 0 bases, 6 bases remained unmatched. Looked up from germline, CDR1 is MNHEY and CDR2 is SVGEGT. CDR3 length: 18 residues. This CDR3 is CASSYDRGPSSGANVLTF. The CDR3 DNA sequence: TGTGCCAGCAGTTACGACAGGGGTCCTAGCTCTGGGGCCAACGTCCTGACTTTC.

The table lists this clonotype with many counts. The chain is built from TRBV11-2 and TRBJ2-4; D is tentatively TRBD1 or TRBD2 (5 bases each). V shed 5 bases and J shed 0 bases, with 26 bases lying between them. The CDR3 runs to 20 residues. Germline V gene data show CDR1 as SGHAT and CDR2 as FQNNGV. The CDR3 spells CASSHGVTETLSLAKNIQYF. In DNA, the CDR3 is TGTGCCAGCAGCCACGGGGTGACAGAGACTTTGAGTCTAGCCAAAAACATTCAGTACTTC.

V gene TRBV4-1 combines with J gene TRBJ1-1; D may be TRBD1 (6 bases). V lost 4 bases and J 1 base, leaving 13 bases between the germline ends. Germline-derived CDR1 and CDR2 are MGHRA and YSYEKL. This CDR3 has 15 residues. The CDR3 nucleotides are TGCGCCAGCAGCCGATGGGAGGGGGAGAACACTGAAGCTTTCTTT. It yields the protein CASSRWEGENTEAFF.